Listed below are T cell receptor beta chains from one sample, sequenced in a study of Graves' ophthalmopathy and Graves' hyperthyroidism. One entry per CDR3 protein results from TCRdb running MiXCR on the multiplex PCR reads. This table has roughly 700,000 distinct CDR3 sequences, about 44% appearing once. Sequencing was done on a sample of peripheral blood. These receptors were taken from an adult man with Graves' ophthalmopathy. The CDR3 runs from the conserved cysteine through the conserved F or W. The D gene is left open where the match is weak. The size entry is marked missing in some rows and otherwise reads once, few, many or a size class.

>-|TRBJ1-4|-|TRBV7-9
TGTGCCAGCAACAAACCCGATCGTGAAAAACTGTTTTTT
CASNKPDREKLFF
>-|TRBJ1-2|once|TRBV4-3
TGCGCCAGCAGCCCGACAGCACAAATTAACTATGGCTACACCTTC
CASSPTAQINYGYTF
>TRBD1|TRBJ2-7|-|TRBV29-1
TGCAGCGTAGGAGGGACAGGGGTTTACGAGCAGTACTTC
CSVGGTGVYEQYF
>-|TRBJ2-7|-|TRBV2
TGTGCCAGCAGTGAAGAGGTGCAGGGGGGGCAGTACTTC
CASSEEVQGGQYF
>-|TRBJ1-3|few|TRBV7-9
TGTGCCAGCAGTCGAAAATCGGGGTGGGGAAACACCATATATTTT
CASSRKSGWGNTIYF
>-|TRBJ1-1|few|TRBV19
TGTGCCAGTAGTATGATGCGGGCAGAAGCTTTCTTT
CASSMMRAEAFF
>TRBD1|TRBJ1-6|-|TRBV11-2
TGTGCCAGCAGCTTAGATCTAACAGGGGGCTATAATTCACCCCTCCACTTT
CASSLDLTGGYNSPLHF
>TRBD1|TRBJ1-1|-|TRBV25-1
TGTGCCAGCAGCCCGCTATTGGACAGGGGTGGTGAAGCTTTCTTT
CASSPLLDRGGEAFF
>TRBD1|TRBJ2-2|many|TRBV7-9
TGTGCCAGCAGCATTACCGGGACAGGTCTGCGAGGGGAGCTGTTTTTT
CASSITGTGLRGELFF
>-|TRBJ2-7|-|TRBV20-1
TGCAGTGCTAGAGGAGGGATCCCCTACGAGCAGTACTTC
CSARGGIPYEQYF
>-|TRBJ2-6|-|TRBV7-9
TGTGCCAGCAGCTTGGCGCAGGGGATCCCTGGGGCCAACGTCCTGACTTTC
CASSLAQGIPGANVLTF
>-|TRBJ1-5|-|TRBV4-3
TGCGCCAGCAGCCAAGATACGGCCGGGGGGGATCAGCCCCAGCATTTT
CASSQDTAGGDQPQHF
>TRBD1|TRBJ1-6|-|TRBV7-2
TGCGCCAGCAGCCACCACACCGAAGGGGGCGTCTATAATTCACCCCTCCACTTT
CASSHHTEGGVYNSPLHF
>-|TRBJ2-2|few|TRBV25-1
TGTGCCAGCAGCGTCTTACAGGGACCCGGGGAGCTGTTTTTT
CASSVLQGPGELFF
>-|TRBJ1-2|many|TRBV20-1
TGCAGTGCTAGAGGGGTCAGGGCCGATGGCTACACCTTC
CSARGVRADGYTF
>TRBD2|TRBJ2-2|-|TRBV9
TGTGCCAGCAGCGCAAGGACTAGCGGGAGACTTGGCACCGGGGAGCTGTTTTTT
CASSARTSGRLGTGELFF
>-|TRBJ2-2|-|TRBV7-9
TGCGCCAGCAGGGGGTTGATTGCGGGAAAGAACACCGGGGAGCTGTTTTTT
CASRGLIAGKNTGELFF
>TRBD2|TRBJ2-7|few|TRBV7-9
TGTGCCAGCAGTTACGCCGTCCTACTAGCGGGAGACAACGAGCAGTACTTC
CASSYAVLLAGDNEQYF
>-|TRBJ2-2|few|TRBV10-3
TGTGCCATCCTTATTTACACCGGGGAGCTGTTTTTT
CAILIYTGELFF
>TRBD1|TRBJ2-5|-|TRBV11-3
TGTGCCAGCGCATTCAGGGGGCCGGAGGAGACCCAGTACTTC
CASAFRGPEETQYF
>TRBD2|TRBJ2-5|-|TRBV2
TGTGCCAGCAGCTTGTGGGGGGGGACTGGGTCGGAGGAGACCCAGTACTTC
CASSLWGGTGSEETQYF
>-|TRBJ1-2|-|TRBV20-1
TGCAGTGCTAGCGAGCACCCCGGGGGCTACACCTTC
CSASEHPGGYTF
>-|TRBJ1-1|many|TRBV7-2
TGTGCCAGCAGCTTAGTTGGGTTTGGGGACACTGAAGCTTTCTTT
CASSLVGFGDTEAFF
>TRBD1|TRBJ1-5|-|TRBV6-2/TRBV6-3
TGTGCCGGGGGAAGGAGAGACAGGGATCAGCCCCAGCATTTT
CAGGRRDRDQPQHF
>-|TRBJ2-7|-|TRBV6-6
TGTGCCAGCAGTTACACAGAGACAGGTTACGAGCAGTACTTC
CASSYTETGYEQYF
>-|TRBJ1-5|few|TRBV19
TGTGCCAGTAATTTCCAGCCCCAGCATTTT
CASNFQPQHF
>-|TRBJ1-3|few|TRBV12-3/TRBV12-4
TGTGCCAGCAGGAGCCCTGGAAACACCATATATTTT
CASRSPGNTIYF
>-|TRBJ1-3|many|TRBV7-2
TGTGCCAGCAGCTTAGGGGCGGACGCACACACCATATATTTT
CASSLGADAHTIYF
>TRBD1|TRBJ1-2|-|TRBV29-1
TGCAGCGTTGAGGACAGGGCGCTAGGCTACACCTTC
CSVEDRALGYTF
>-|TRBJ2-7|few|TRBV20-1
TGCAGTGCTAGAGATCCCACATGGCAGGACTCGGGGCAGTACTTC
CSARDPTWQDSGQYF
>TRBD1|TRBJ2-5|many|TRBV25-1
TGTGCCAGCAGTGACAGGGGGCACAAGCAAGAGACCCAGTACTTC
CASSDRGHKQETQYF
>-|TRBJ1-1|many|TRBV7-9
TGTGCCAGCAGCTTACATGGGAACACTGAAGCTTTCTTT
CASSLHGNTEAFF
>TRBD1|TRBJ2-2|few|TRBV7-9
TGTGCCAGCAGTTCGATCCCGCCAGGGGGCCAGGCCGGGGAGCTGTTTTTT
CASSSIPPGGQAGELFF
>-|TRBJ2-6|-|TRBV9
TGTGCCAGCAGCGTAGGGATGGCAGGGTTGGATCGGGCCAACGTCCTGACTTTC
CASSVGMAGLDRANVLTF
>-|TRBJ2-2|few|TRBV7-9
TGTGCCAGCAGCCTCGATGGGCCGATTGTCACCGGGGAGCTGTTTTTT
CASSLDGPIVTGELFF